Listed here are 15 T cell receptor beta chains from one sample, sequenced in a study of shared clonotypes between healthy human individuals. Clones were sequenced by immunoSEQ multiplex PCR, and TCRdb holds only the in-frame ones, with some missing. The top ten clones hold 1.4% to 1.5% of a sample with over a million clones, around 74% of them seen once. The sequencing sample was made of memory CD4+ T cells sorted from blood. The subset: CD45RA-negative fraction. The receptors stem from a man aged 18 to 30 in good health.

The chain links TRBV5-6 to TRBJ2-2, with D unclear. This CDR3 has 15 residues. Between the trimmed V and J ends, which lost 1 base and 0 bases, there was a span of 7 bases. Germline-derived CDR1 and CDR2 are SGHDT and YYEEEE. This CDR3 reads CASSLIQANTGELFF. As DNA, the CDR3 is TGTGCCAGCAGCTTGATCCAGGCGAACACCGGGGAGCTGTTTTTT.

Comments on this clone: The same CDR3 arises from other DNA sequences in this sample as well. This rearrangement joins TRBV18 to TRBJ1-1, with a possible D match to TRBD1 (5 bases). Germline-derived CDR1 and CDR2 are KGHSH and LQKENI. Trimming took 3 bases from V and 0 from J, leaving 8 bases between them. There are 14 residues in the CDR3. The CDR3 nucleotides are TGTGCCAGCTCACCTAGGGGCATGAACACTGAAGCTTTCTTT. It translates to CASSPRGMNTEAFF.

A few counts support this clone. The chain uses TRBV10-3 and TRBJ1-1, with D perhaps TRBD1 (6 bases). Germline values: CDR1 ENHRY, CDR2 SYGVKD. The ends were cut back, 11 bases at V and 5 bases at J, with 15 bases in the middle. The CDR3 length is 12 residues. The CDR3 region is CAAQQQGTEAFF. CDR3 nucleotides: TGTGCCGCCCAACAACAGGGTACTGAAGCTTTCTTT.

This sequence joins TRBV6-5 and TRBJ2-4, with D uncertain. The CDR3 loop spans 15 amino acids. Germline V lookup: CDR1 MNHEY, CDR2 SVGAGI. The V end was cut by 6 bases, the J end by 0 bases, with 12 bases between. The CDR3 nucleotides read TGTGCCAGCAGCCCCGGAACACTAGCCAAAAACATTCAGTACTTC. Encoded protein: CASSPGTLAKNIQYF.

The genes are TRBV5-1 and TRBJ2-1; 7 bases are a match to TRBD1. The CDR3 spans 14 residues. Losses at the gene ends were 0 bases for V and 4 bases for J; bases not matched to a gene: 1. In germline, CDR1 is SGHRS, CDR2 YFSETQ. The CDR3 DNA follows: TGCGCCAGCAGCTTGGAGGGACAGTACAATGAGCAGTTCTTC. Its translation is CASSLEGQYNEQFF. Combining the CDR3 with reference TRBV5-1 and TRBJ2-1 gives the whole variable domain KAGVTQTPRYLIKTRGQQVTLSCSPISGHRSVSWYQQTPGQGLQFLFEYFSETQRNKGNFPGRFSGRQFSNSRSEMNVSTLELGDSALYLCASSLEGQYNEQFFGPGTRLTVL.

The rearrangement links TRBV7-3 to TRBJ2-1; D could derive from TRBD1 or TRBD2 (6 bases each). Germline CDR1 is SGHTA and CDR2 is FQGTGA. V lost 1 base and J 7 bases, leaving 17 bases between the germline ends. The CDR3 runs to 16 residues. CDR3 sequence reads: CASSLNTGGLGNEQFF. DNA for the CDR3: TGTGCCAGCAGCTTAAATACCGGGGGCCTGGGAAATGAGCAGTTCTTC.

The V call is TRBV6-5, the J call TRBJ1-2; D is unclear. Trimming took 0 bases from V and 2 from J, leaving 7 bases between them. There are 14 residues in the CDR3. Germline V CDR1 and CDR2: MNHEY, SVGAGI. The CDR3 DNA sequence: TGTGCCAGCAGTTACTCCCGATTGAACTATGGCTACACCTTC. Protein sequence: CASSYSRLNYGYTF.

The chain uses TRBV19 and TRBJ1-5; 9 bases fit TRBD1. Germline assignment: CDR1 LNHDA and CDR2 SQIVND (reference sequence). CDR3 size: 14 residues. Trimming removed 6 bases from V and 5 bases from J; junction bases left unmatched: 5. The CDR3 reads CASRKDRGDQPQHF. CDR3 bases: TGTGCCAGTAGGAAGGACAGGGGCGATCAGCCCCAGCATTTT.

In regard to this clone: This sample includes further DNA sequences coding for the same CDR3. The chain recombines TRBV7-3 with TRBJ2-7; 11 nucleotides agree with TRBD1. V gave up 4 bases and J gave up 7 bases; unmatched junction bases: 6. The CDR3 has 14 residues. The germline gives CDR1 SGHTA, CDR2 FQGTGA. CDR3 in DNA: TGTGCCAGCAGCTCCGGGACAGGGGGATCTGAGCAGTACTTC. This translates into CASSSGTGGSEQYF. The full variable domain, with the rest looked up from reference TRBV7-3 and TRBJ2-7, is GAGVSQTPSNKVTEKGKYVELRCDPISGHTALYWYRQSLGQGPEFLIYFQGTGAADDSGLPNDRFFAVRPEGSVSTLKIQRTERGDSAVYLCASSSGTGGSEQYFGPGTRLTVT.

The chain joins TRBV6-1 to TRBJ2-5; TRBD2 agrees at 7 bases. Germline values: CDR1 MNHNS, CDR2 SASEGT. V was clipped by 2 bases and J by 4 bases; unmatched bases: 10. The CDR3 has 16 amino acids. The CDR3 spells CASSESAGVGRETQYF. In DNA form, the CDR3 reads TGTGCCAGCAGTGAATCTGCGGGAGTTGGGCGAGAGACCCAGTACTTC.

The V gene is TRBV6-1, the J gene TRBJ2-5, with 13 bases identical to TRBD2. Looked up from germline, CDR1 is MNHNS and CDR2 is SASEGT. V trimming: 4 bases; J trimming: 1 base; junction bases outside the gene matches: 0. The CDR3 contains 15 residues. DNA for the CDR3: TGTGCCAGCAGTGGGACTAGCGGGAGCCAAGAGACCCAGTACTTC. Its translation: CASSGTSGSQETQYF.

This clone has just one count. CDR3 amino acids: CASSLVPVEKETQYF. CDR3 coding DNA: TGTGCCAGCAGCTTAGTGCCGGTGGAGAAAGAGACCCAGTACTTC. The chain has TRBV7-9 and TRBJ2-5; D gene ambiguous. The V gene's germline CDR1 is SEHNR and CDR2 FQNEAQ (reference sequence). The CDR3 spans 15 residues. V was shortened by 1 base and J by 3 bases, with 12 bases between the two germline ends. Based on the CDR3 plus reference TRBV7-9 and TRBJ2-5, the full variable domain is DTGVSQNPRHKITKRGQNVTFRCDPISEHNRLYWYRQTLGQGPEFLTYFQNEAQLEKSRLLSDRFSAERPKGSFSTLEIQRTEQGDSAMYLCASSLVPVEKETQYFGPGTRLLVL.

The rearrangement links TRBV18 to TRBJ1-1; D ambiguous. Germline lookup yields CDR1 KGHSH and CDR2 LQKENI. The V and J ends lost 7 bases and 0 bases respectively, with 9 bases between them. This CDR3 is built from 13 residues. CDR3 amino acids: CASFSQVNTEAFF. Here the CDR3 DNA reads TGTGCCAGCTTCTCCCAGGTGAACACTGAAGCTTTCTTT.

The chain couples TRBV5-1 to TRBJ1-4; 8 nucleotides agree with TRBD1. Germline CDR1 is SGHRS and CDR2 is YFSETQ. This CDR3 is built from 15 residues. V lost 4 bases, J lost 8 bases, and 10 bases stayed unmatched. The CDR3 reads CASSPGGEAQEKLFF. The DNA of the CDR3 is TGCGCCAGCAGCCCAGGGGGCGAGGCCCAGGAAAAACTGTTTTTT.

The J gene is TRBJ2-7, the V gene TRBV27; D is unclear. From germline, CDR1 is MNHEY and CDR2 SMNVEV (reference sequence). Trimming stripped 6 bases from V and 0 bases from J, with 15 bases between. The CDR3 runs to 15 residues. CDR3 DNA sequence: TGTGCCAGCAGATCGCGGACGGAGAGCTCCTACGAGCAGTACTTC. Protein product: CASRSRTESSYEQYF.